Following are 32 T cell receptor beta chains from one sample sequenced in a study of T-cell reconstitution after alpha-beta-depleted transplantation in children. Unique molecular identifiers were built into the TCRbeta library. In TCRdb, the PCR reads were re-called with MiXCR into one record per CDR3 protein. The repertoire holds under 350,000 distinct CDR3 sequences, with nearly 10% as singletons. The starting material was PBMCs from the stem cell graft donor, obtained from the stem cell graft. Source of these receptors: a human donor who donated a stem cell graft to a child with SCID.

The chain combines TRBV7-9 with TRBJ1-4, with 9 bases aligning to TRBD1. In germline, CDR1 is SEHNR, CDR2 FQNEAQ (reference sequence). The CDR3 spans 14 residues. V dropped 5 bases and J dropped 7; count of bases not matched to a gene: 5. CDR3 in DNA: TGTGCCAGCAGCATGGGACAGGGCGGTGAAAAACTGTTTTTT. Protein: CASSMGQGGEKLFF.

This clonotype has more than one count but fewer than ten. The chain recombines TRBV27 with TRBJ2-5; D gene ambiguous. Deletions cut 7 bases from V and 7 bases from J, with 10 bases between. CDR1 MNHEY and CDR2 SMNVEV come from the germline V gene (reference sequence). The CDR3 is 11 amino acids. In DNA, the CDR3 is TGTGCCAGCACTACATGCTGGACCCAGTACTTC. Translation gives CASTTCWTQYF.

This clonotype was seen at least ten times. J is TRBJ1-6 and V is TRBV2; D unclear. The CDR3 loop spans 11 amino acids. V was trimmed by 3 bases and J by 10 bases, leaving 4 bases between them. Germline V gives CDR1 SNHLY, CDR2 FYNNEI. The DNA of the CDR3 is TGTGCCAGCAGTGATTTCTCACCCCTCCACTTT. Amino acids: CASSDFSPLHF.

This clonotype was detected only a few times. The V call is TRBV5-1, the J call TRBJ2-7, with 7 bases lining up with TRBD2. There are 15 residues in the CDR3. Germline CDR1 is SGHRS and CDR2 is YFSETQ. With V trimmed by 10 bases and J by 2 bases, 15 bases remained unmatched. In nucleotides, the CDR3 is TGCGCCTCTCGGGGGGATATGCCGGATCCCTACGAGCAGTACTTC. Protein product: CASRGDMPDPYEQYF.

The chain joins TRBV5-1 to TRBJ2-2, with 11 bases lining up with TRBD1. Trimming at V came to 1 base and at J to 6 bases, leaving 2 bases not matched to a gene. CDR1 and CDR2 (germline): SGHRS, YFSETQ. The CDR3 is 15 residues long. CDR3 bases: TGCGCCAGCAGCTTGAGGGGACAGGGGGCCGGGGAGCTGTTTTTT. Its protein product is CASSLRGQGAGELFF.

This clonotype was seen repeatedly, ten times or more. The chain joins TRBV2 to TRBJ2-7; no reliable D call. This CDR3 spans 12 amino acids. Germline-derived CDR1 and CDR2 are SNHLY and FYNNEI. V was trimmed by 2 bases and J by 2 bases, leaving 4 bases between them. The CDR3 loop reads CASSELAYEQYF. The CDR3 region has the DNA TGTGCCAGCAGTGAACTCGCCTACGAGCAGTACTTC.

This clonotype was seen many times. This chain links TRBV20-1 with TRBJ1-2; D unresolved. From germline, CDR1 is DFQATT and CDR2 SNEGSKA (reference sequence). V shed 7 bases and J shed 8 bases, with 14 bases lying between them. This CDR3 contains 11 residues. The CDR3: CSGPEAGGYTF. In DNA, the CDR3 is TGCAGTGGCCCTGAAGCTGGGGGCTACACCTTC.

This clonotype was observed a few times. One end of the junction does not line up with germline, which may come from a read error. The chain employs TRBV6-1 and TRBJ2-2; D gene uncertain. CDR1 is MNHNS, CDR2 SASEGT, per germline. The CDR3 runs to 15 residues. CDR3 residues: CASREGPSRAGELFF. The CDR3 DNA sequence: TGTGCCAGCAGAGAAGGACCCAGTCGCGCCGGGGAGCTGTTTTTT.

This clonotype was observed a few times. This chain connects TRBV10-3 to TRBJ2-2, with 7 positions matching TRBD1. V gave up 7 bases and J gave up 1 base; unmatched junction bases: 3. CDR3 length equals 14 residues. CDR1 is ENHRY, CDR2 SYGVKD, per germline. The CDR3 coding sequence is TGTGCCATCACGGGACAGCTGAACACCGGGGAGCTGTTTTTT. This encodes CAITGQLNTGELFF.

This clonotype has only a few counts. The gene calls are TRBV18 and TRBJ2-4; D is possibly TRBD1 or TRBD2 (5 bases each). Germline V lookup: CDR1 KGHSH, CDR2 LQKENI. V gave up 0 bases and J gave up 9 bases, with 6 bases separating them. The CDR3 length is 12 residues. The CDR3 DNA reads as TGTGCCAGCTCACCACCTGGGGGCATTCAGTACTTC. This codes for CASSPPGGIQYF.

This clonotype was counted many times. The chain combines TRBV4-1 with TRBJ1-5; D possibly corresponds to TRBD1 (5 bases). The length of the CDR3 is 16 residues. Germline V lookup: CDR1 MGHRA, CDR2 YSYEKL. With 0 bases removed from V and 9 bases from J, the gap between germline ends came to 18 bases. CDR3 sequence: CASSQDAGPTDWPQHF. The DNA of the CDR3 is TGCGCCAGCAGCCAAGACGCAGGGCCCACGGATTGGCCCCAGCATTTT.

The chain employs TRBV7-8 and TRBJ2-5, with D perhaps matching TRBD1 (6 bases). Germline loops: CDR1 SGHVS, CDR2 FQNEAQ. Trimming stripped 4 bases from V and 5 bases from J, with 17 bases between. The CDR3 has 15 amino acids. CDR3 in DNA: TGTGCCAGCAGCTCCCCCAGCAGGGGCGAGGAGACCCAGTACTTC. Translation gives CASSSPSRGEETQYF.

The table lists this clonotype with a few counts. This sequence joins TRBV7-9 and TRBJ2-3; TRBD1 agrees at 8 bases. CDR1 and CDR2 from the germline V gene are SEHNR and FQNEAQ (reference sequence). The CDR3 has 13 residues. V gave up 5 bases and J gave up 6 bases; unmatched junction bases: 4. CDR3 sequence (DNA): TGTGCCAGCAGCCCCTGGGACAGGGATACGCAGTATTTT. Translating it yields CASSPWDRDTQYF.

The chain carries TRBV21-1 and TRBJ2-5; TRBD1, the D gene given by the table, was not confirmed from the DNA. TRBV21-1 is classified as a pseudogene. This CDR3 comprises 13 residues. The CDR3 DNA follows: TGTGCCAGCAACCGGGACAACCAAGAGACCCAGTACTTC. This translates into CASNRDNQETQYF.

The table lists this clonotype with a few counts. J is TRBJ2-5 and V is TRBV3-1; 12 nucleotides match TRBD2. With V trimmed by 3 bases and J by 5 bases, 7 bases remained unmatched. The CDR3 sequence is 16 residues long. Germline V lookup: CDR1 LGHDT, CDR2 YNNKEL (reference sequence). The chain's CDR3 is CASSQTSGGFRETQYF. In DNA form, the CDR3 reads TGTGCCAGCAGCCAGACTAGCGGGGGATTCCGGGAGACCCAGTACTTC.

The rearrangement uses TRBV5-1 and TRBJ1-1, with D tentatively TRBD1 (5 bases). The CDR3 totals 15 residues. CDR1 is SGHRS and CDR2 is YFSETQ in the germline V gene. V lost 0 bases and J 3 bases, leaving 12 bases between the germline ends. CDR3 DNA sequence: TGCGCCAGCAGCTTGGAGCCAGGACATGACACTGAAGCTTTCTTT. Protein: CASSLEPGHDTEAFF.

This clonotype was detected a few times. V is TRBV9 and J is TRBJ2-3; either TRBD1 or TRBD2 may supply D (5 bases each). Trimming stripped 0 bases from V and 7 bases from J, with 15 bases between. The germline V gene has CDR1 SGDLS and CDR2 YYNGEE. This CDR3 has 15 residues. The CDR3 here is CASSVGSIWGNTQYF. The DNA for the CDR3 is TGTGCCAGCAGCGTAGGATCGATCTGGGGGAATACGCAGTATTTT.

The CDR3, as DNA: TGTGCCAGCAGCTTAACCGGACAGGGAGTTCAGCCCCAGCATTTT. This codes for CASSLTGQGVQPQHF. The rearrangement uses TRBV5-5 and TRBJ1-5; TRBD1 agrees at 8 bases. V lost 2 bases to trimming and J lost 6 bases; unmatched junction nucleotides: 7. This CDR3 is built from 15 residues. Germline lookup yields CDR1 SGHKS and CDR2 YYEKEE (reference sequence).

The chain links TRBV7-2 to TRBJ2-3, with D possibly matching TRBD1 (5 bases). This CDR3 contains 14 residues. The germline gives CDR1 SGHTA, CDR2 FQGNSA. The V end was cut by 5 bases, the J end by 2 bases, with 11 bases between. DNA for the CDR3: TGTGCCAGCAGCATGACAGCAAACACAGATACGCAGTATTTT. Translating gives CASSMTANTDTQYF.

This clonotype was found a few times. DNA for the CDR3: TGTGCCAGCAGCTTCCTCAGGGGGCCTCGAAACACTGAAGCTTTCTTT. It codes for CASSFLRGPRNTEAFF. J is TRBJ1-1 and V is TRBV7-9; 8 bases are a match to TRBD1. The CDR3 contains 16 residues. The V gene's germline CDR1 is SEHNR and CDR2 FQNEAQ (reference sequence). After removal of 3 bases from V and 2 bases from J, the junction contained 8 bases not matched to a gene.

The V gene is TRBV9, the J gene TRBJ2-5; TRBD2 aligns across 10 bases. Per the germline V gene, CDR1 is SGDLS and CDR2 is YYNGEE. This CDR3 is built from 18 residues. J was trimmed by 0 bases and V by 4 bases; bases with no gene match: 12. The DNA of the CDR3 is TGTGCCAGCAGCCCCCGAGATAGCGGGGGGCCCTACCAAGAGACCCAGTACTTC. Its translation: CASSPRDSGGPYQETQYF.

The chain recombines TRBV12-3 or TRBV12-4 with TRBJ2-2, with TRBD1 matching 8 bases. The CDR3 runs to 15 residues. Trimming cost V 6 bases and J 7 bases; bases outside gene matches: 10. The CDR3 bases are TGTGCCAGCAGAAGCCTGGACAGGGTAGGCGGGGAGCTGTTTTTT. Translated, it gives CASRSLDRVGGELFF.

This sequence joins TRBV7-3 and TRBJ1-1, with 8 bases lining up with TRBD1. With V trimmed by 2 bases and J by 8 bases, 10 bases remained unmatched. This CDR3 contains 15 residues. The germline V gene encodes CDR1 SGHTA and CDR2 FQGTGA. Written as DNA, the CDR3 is TGTGCCAGCAGCTTAGTGGGAGACAGGGGTAAGGAAGCTTTCTTT. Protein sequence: CASSLVGDRGKEAFF.

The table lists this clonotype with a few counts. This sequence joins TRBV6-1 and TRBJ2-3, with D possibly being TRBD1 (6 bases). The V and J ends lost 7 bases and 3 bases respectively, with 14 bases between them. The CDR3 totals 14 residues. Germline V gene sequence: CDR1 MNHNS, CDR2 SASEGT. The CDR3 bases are TGTGCCAGCAAGGGCCGAAGGGGGACAGATACGCAGTATTTT. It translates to CASKGRRGTDTQYF.

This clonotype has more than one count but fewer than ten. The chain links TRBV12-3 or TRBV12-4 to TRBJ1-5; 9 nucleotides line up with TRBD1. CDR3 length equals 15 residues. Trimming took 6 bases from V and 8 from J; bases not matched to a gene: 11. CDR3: CASRSGTGLPEPQHF. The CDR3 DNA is TGTGCCAGCAGGTCCGGGACAGGGCTTCCTGAGCCCCAGCATTTT.

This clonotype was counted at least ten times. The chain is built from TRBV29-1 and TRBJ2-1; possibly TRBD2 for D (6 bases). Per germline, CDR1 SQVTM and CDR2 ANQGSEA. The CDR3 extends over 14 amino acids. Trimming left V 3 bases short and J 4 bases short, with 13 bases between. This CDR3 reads CSVDEGGMYNEQFF. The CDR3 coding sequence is TGCAGCGTTGACGAGGGAGGAATGTACAATGAGCAGTTCTTC.

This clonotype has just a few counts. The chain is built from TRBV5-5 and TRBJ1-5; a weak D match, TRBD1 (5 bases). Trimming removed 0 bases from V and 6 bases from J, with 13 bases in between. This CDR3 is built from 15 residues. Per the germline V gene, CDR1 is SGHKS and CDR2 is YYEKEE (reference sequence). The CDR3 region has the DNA TGTGCCAGCAGCTTGGATCCAGGGCTAACTCAGCCCCAGCATTTT. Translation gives CASSLDPGLTQPQHF.

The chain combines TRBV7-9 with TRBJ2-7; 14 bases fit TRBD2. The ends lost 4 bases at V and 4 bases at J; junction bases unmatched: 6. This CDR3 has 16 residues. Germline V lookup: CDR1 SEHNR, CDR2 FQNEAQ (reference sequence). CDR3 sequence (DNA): TGTGCCAGCAGCTCCGAGGGACTAGCGGGGGCGTACGAGCAGTACTTC. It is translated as CASSSEGLAGAYEQYF.

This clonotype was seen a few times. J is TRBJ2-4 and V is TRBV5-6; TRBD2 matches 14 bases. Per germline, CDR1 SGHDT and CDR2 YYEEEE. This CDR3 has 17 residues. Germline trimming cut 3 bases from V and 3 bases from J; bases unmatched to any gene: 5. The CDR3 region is CASSSGTSGGLKNIQYF. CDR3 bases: TGTGCCAGCAGCTCCGGGACTAGCGGGGGCCTCAAAAACATTCAGTACTTC.

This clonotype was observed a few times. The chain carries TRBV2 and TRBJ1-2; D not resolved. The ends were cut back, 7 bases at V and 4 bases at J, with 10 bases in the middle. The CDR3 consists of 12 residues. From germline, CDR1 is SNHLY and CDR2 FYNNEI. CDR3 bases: TGTGCCAGCATGACGGAAACCTATGGCTACACCTTC. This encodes CASMTETYGYTF.

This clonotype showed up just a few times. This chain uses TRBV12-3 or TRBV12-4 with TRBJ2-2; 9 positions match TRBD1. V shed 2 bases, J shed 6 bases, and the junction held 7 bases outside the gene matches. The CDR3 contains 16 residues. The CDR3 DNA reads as TGTGCCAGCAGTTTATTCGGGACAGGGAGATCCGGGGAGCTGTTTTTT. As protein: CASSLFGTGRSGELFF.

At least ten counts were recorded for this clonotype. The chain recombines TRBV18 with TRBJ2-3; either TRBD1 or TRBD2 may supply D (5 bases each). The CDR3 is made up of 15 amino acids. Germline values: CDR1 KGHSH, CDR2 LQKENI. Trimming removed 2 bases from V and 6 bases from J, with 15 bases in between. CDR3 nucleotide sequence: TGTGCCAGCTCACCAGGCCCACGGGGCGGTGATACGCAGTATTTT. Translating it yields CASSPGPRGGDTQYF.